One sample yielded the 30 T cell receptor beta chains listed below, sequenced in a study of Ad26.COV2.S vaccination and SARS-CoV-2 variants. Here immunoSEQ multiplex PCR was the method, and the copy in TCRdb shows in-frame clones only, minus some. Of about 350,000 clones in the sample, around 92% are singletons; the top ten hold 3% to 4%. The sequencing used peripheral blood, collected after recovery from COVID-19. Receptors originate from a human donor who had recovered from COVID-19.

The chain recombines TRBV27 with TRBJ1-2, with D perhaps TRBD1 (6 bases). Looked up from germline, CDR1 is MNHEY and CDR2 is SMNVEV (reference sequence). This CDR3 spans 14 amino acids. V lost 5 bases and J 6 bases, leaving 16 bases between the germline ends. CDR3: CASSIPGHPNGYTF. CDR3 nucleotide sequence: TGTGCCAGCAGTATCCCGGGACACCCTAATGGCTACACCTTC.

This clone was counted once. The V call is TRBV5-1, the J call TRBJ2-4; D remains unclear. V dropped 0 bases and J dropped 1 base, with 14 bases sitting between them. This CDR3 comprises 17 residues. Germline loops: CDR1 SGHRS, CDR2 YFSETQ. This CDR3 is CASSLGYASSAKNIQYF. The CDR3 coding sequence is TGCGCCAGCAGCTTGGGATACGCCTCCTCGGCCAAAAACATTCAGTACTTC. Full variable domain (remainder filled in from reference TRBV5-1 and TRBJ2-4): KAGVTQTPRYLIKTRGQQVTLSCSPISGHRSVSWYQQTPGQGLQFLFEYFSETQRNKGNFPGRFSGRQFSNSRSEMNVSTLELGDSALYLCASSLGYASSAKNIQYFGAGTRLSVL.

V and J are TRBV4-1 and TRBJ2-7, with D perhaps TRBD1 or TRBD2 (6 bases each). In germline, CDR1 is MGHRA, CDR2 YSYEKL. The V and J ends lost 3 bases and 5 bases respectively, with 17 bases between them. This CDR3 spans 15 amino acids. The CDR3 loop reads CASSHSTGAPNEQYF. CDR3 coding DNA: TGCGCCAGCAGCCATAGTACGGGGGCGCCGAACGAGCAGTACTTC.

The chain carries TRBV5-1 and TRBJ2-7; D possibly corresponds to TRBD2 (6 bases). The CDR3 runs to 12 residues. Germline V gives CDR1 SGHRS, CDR2 YFSETQ. V lost 1 base, J lost 6 bases, and 8 bases lay in between. The CDR3, as DNA: TGCGCCAGCAGCTTGCTGGAGGGCGAGCAGTACTTC. Its translation is CASSLLEGEQYF. Full variable domain (rest looked up from reference TRBV5-1 and TRBJ2-7): KAGVTQTPRYLIKTRGQQVTLSCSPISGHRSVSWYQQTPGQGLQFLFEYFSETQRNKGNFPGRFSGRQFSNSRSEMNVSTLELGDSALYLCASSLLEGEQYFGPGTRLTVT.

V and J are TRBV29-1 and TRBJ1-2; perhaps TRBD1 as D (6 bases). The V end was cut by 3 bases, the J end by 0 bases, with 8 bases between. Per the germline V gene, CDR1 is SQVTM and CDR2 is ANQGSEA. This CDR3 comprises 13 residues. The CDR3 reads CSVDGGTNYGYTF. As DNA, the CDR3 is TGCAGCGTTGATGGGGGCACTAACTATGGCTACACCTTC.

This chain joins TRBV24-1 and TRBJ1-6; D call uncertain. The CDR3 extends over 14 amino acids. Germline CDR1 is KGHDR and CDR2 is SFDVKD. The V end lost 9 bases, the J end lost 5 bases, and 13 bases lay between the germline ends. The CDR3 loop is CATPWGDDNSPLHF. CDR3 bases: TGTGCCACCCCATGGGGTGACGATAATTCACCCCTCCACTTT.

A remark on this clone: The junction differs from germline at one of its ends, possibly a read error. V is TRBV6-5 and J is TRBJ2-5; 9 bases are shared with TRBD2. CDR3 length: 15 amino acids. The germline gives CDR1 MNHEY, CDR2 SVGAGI. Written as DNA, the CDR3 is TGTGCCGGCAGTTACACTAGCGGGTACCAAGAGACCCAGTACTTC. It codes for CAGSYTSGYQETQYF.

Only one count was recorded for this clone. The CDR3 is CASSSDRVFTEAFF. DNA of the CDR3: TGTGCCAGCAGCTCGGACAGGGTATTTACTGAAGCTTTCTTT. The chain combines TRBV7-8 with TRBJ1-1; 8 bases are shared with TRBD1. V shed 4 bases, J shed 5 bases, and the junction held 6 bases outside the gene matches. Germline V gene data show CDR1 as SGHVS and CDR2 as FQNEAQ. The CDR3 length is 14 residues.

The chain carries TRBV14 and TRBJ2-1, with D perhaps assigned TRBD1 or TRBD2 (6 bases each). This CDR3 is built from 15 residues. The V end was cut by 5 bases, the J end by 3 bases, with 14 bases between. Germline values: CDR1 SGHDN, CDR2 FVKESK. The CDR3 sequence is CASSSGGGIYNEQFF. The CDR3 DNA sequence: TGTGCCAGCAGCTCCGGAGGGGGGATCTACAATGAGCAGTTCTTC.

This chain links TRBV3-1 (or the pseudogene TRBV3-2) with TRBJ2-2; 10 bases are shared with TRBD2. V was pared by 1 base and J by 7 bases, with 9 bases of the junction left unmatched. Germline-derived CDR1 and CDR2 are LGHDT and YNNKEL (reference sequence). CDR3 length: 17 residues. CDR3: CASSQVSGGALNGELFF. DNA of the CDR3: TGTGCCAGCAGCCAAGTGAGCGGGGGGGCTCTGAACGGGGAGCTGTTTTTT.

This rearrangement joins TRBV6-1 to TRBJ2-7; D may be TRBD1 (6 bases). Germline values: CDR1 MNHNS, CDR2 SASEGT. The CDR3 totals 17 residues. V lost 0 bases and J 0 bases, leaving 15 bases between the germline ends. CDR3 sequence: CASSEAVTGFYSYEQYF. The CDR3 bases are TGTGCCAGCAGTGAAGCGGTGACAGGATTCTACTCCTACGAGCAGTACTTC.

J is TRBJ2-7 and V is TRBV10-1; 7 bases are a match to TRBD1. CDR3 length: 13 residues. CDR1 is WNHNN and CDR2 is SYGVQD in the germline V gene (reference sequence). The V gene end was trimmed by 3 bases and the J gene end by 5 bases; junction bases not matched to a gene: 4. CDR3 residues: CASSDPGGNEQYF. CDR3 in DNA: TGCGCCAGCAGTGACCCAGGGGGAAACGAGCAGTACTTC.

The chain employs TRBV23-1 and TRBJ1-1, with D hard to call. TRBV23-1 is identified as an open reading frame with a role that is uncertain. The CDR3 is 15 amino acids. Trimming removed 4 bases from V and 2 bases from J, with 14 bases in between. Here the CDR3 reads CASSRQSASNTEAFF. In nucleotides, the CDR3 is TGCGCCAGCAGTCGGCAATCAGCAAGTAACACTGAAGCTTTCTTT.

The chain has TRBV19 and TRBJ1-2, with a weak D call TRBD1 (6 bases). The V and J ends lost 5 bases and 0 bases respectively, with 16 bases between them. Germline assignment: CDR1 LNHDA and CDR2 SQIVND (reference sequence). This CDR3 contains 16 residues. The CDR3 loop reads CASSDGGHGANYGYTF. The CDR3 coding sequence is TGTGCCAGTAGTGATGGGGGGCACGGGGCTAACTATGGCTACACCTTC.

This chain links TRBV5-1 with TRBJ2-5; the D call may be TRBD1 or TRBD2 (6 bases each). The CDR3 is 15 residues long. Trimming shortened V by 4 bases and J by 5 bases, and 18 bases separated the two germline ends. CDR1 and CDR2 (germline): SGHRS, YFSETQ. The CDR3 here is CASSLRGGGGETQYF. CDR3 nucleotide sequence: TGCGCCAGCAGCCTACGGGGCGGAGGGGGGGAGACCCAGTACTTC.

This chain uses TRBV7-2 with TRBJ2-3; unclear D gene. The CDR3 covers 15 residues. V was pared by 6 bases and J by 0 bases, with 13 bases between. Germline-derived CDR1 and CDR2 are SGHTA and FQGNSA. In nucleotides, the CDR3 is TGTGCCAGCAGGCTTTCAACGTTTAGCACAGATACGCAGTATTTT. Translating it yields CASRLSTFSTDTQYF.

This clone was detected a few times. This chain links TRBV19 with TRBJ1-2, with 8 bases that match TRBD1. The CDR3 runs 15 residues. Germline CDR1 LNHDA, CDR2 SQIVND (reference sequence). J lost 2 bases, V lost 1 base, and 3 bases had no gene match. This CDR3 reads CASSIGWTGNYGYTF. CDR3 sequence (DNA): TGTGCCAGTAGTATAGGCTGGACAGGGAACTATGGCTACACCTTC.

The chain couples TRBV9 to TRBJ2-5; possibly TRBD2 for D (5 bases). Trimming took off 0 bases at V and 3 bases at J, with 6 bases between the two ends. The CDR3 is made up of 13 amino acids. Germline loops: CDR1 SGDLS, CDR2 YYNGEE. CDR3 sequence: CASSVEGEETQYF. The CDR3 coding sequence is TGTGCCAGCAGCGTAGAGGGAGAAGAGACCCAGTACTTC.

This rearrangement joins TRBV5-1 to TRBJ1-2; 7 nucleotides agree with TRBD1. This CDR3 has 17 amino acids. V dropped 6 bases and J dropped 3; count of bases not matched to a gene: 17. Germline V gene data show CDR1 as SGHRS and CDR2 as YFSETQ. Written as DNA, the CDR3 is TGCGCCAGCACCCAGGGGGTGCCCACTTTGCAGGACTATGGCTACACCTTC. It specifies CASTQGVPTLQDYGYTF.

This chain links TRBV7-2 with TRBJ1-4; D not resolved. Germline CDR1 and CDR2: SGHTA and FQGNSA. V was cut by 2 bases and J by 7 bases, with 11 bases left in between. The CDR3 is 14 residues long. CDR3 amino acids: CASSLWEGSEKLFF. CDR3 DNA sequence: TGTGCCAGCAGCTTATGGGAAGGCTCTGAAAAACTGTTTTTT.

The V and J genes are TRBV7-3 and TRBJ2-1; D is undetermined. Deletions cut 5 bases from V and 5 bases from J, with 10 bases between. The germline V gene encodes CDR1 SGHTA and CDR2 FQGTGA. This CDR3 is built from 13 residues. The CDR3 protein is CASSAAADNEQFF. DNA for the CDR3: TGTGCCAGCAGCGCGGCGGCAGACAATGAGCAGTTCTTC.

V usage is TRBV10-3 and J usage is TRBJ2-5; tentatively, D is TRBD2 (5 bases). This CDR3 is built from 14 residues. V lost 2 bases and J lost 2, with 9 bases in between. The germline V gene encodes CDR1 ENHRY and CDR2 SYGVKD. In DNA, the CDR3 is TGTGCCATCAGTGAGGGGAGCCGGCAAGAGACCCAGTACTTC. Its protein product is CAISEGSRQETQYF.

This sequence joins TRBV10-2 and TRBJ1-2; D not resolved. The CDR3 consists of 16 residues. The V and J ends lost 0 bases and 2 bases respectively, with 13 bases between them. Per germline, CDR1 WSHSY and CDR2 SAAADI. This CDR3 is CASSESARYLNYGYTF. The CDR3 DNA reads as TGCGCCAGCAGTGAGTCCGCCAGGTACCTGAACTATGGCTACACCTTC.

V and J are TRBV2 and TRBJ2-7; D unclear. V dropped 8 bases and J dropped 3 bases, with 14 bases sitting between them. This CDR3 is 13 amino acids long. Looked up from germline, CDR1 is SNHLY and CDR2 is FYNNEI. CDR3: CASRRRQNYEQYF. DNA of the CDR3: TGTGCCAGCCGCCGAAGACAAAACTACGAGCAGTACTTC.

The J gene is TRBJ2-5, the V gene TRBV5-1; 8 bases are shared with TRBD1. Germline CDR1 reads SGHRS; CDR2 reads YFSETQ. The V and J ends lost 0 bases and 4 bases, in that order; junction bases with no gene match: 8. This CDR3 has 16 residues. CDR3 nucleotides: TGCGCCAGCAGCTTGGCCCAGGGGGCTAGGGGAGAGACCCAGTACTTC. It translates to CASSLAQGARGETQYF.

The chain recombines TRBV6-2 or TRBV6-3 with TRBJ2-1; the D is unclear. Germline-derived CDR1 and CDR2 are MNHEY and SVGEGT. The length of the CDR3 is 13 residues. Trimming left V 1 base short and J 13 bases short, with 14 bases between. CDR3 sequence (DNA): TGTGCCAGCAGTTACTTAACGAGAGTCCGCCAGTTCTTC. Residues: CASSYLTRVRQFF.

V gene TRBV5-5 combines with J gene TRBJ1-2; D is uncertain. V lost 1 base and J lost 0, with 7 bases in between. CDR1 is SGHKS and CDR2 is YYEKEE in the germline V gene (reference sequence). This CDR3 spans 14 amino acids. This chain's CDR3 is CASSLPATNYGYTF. In DNA, the CDR3 is TGTGCCAGCAGCTTGCCCGCTACTAACTATGGCTACACCTTC.

The rearrangement joins TRBV6-5 to TRBJ2-1; tentative D call: TRBD2 (7 bases). Germline values: CDR1 MNHEY, CDR2 SVGAGI. The CDR3 is 15 amino acids. V was cut by 6 bases and J by 6 bases, with 18 bases left in between. Here the CDR3 reads CASRGLAGAFNEQFF. The DNA for the CDR3 is TGTGCCAGCAGGGGTCTGGCGGGGGCCTTCAATGAGCAGTTCTTC.

The genes are TRBV25-1 and TRBJ1-1; no reliable D call. Germline loops: CDR1 MGHDK, CDR2 SYGVNS. V lost 3 bases, J lost 6 bases, and 11 bases lay in between. This CDR3 has 13 amino acids. The CDR3 nucleotides read TGTGCCAGCAGTGATTTGTTGGGAGCTGAAGCTTTCTTT. Amino acid sequence: CASSDLLGAEAFF.

This chain uses TRBV5-6 with TRBJ1-3; D gene uncertain. Germline assignment: CDR1 SGHDT and CDR2 YYEEEE. Trimming removed 0 bases from V and 2 bases from J, with 9 bases in between. CDR3 length: 15 amino acids. The CDR3: CASSLAGGTGNTIYF. The CDR3 DNA sequence: TGTGCCAGCAGCTTGGCGGGTGGGACTGGAAACACCATATATTTT.